This is a list of T cell receptor beta chains from one sample in a study of T cell responses to AZD1222 COVID-19 vaccine. TCRdb's copy holds only in-frame clones and misses some; the assay was immunoSEQ multiplex PCR. Of some 130,000 clones listed, approximately 93% were seen once; the top ten hold 3.1%. The sequenced sample was peripheral blood, obtained on day 0 of AZD1222 vaccination. These receptors all come from an adult in good health. Both conserved end residues are part of each CDR3. Each record gives: V gene, D gene, J gene, clone size, CDR3 protein, CDR3 DNA. D genes are given only for firm matches. Size tells how often a clone was seen (once, few, many) or the class of an expanded clone, and some rows leave it out.

>TRBV12-3/TRBV12-4|-|TRBJ1-4|-
CASSGGTNEKLFF
TGTGCCAGCTCCGGGGGGACTAATGAAAAACTGTTTTTT
>TRBV2|-|TRBJ2-3|-
CASSGLVDTQYF
TGTGCCAGCAGCGGCCTGGTCGATACGCAGTATTTT
>TRBV6-5|-|TRBJ1-1|-
CASSYRTEAFF
TGTGCCAGCAGTTACCGCACTGAAGCTTTCTTT
>TRBV6-5|-|TRBJ2-5|-
CASSVNGETQYF
TGTGCCAGCAGCGTGAACGGGGAGACCCAGTACTTC
>TRBV28|TRBD1|TRBJ1-5|once
CASRRDSGQPQHF
TGTGCCAGCAGGCGGGACAGTGGCCAGCCCCAGCATTTT
>TRBV6-1|-|TRBJ1-2|once
CASSEFRLSNYGYTF
TGTGCCAGCAGTGAGTTCCGCCTTTCTAACTATGGCTACACCTTC
>TRBV24-1|-|TRBJ1-2|-
CATSAEGPSNYGYTF
TGTGCCACCAGTGCGGAGGGGCCCTCCAACTATGGCTACACCTTC
>TRBV27|TRBD2|TRBJ2-7|-
CASSLSGLAGGLSVYEQYF
TGTGCCAGCAGTTTATCTGGGCTAGCGGGAGGGCTCTCCGTTTACGAGCAGTACTTC
>TRBV7-2|-|TRBJ2-5|-
CASSLSGSQETQYF
TGTGCCAGCAGCCTTAGCGGTTCCCAAGAGACCCAGTACTTC
>TRBV18|-|TRBJ1-1|-
CASSPPVRGTEAFF
TGTGCCAGCTCACCACCCGTAAGGGGAACTGAAGCTTTCTTT
>TRBV25-1|-|TRBJ1-2|-
CASSAWSANYGYTF
TGTGCCAGCAGTGCTTGGTCAGCTAACTATGGCTACACCTTC
>TRBV29-1|TRBD1|TRBJ1-5|-
CSVAQDRGNQPQHF
TGCAGCGTTGCCCAAGACAGGGGCAATCAGCCCCAGCATTTT
>TRBV15|-|TRBJ2-1|-
CATSRARDYNEQFF
TGTGCCACCAGCAGAGCTCGGGACTACAATGAGCAGTTCTTC
>TRBV23-1|TRBD1|TRBJ2-3|-
CASSRGPTGTGTITDTQYF
TGCGCCAGCAGTCGCGGGCCGACCGGGACAGGGACAATCACAGATACGCAGTATTTT
>TRBV27|TRBD1|TRBJ1-2|-
CASSSGGGGYGYTF
TGTGCCAGCAGTTCGGGAGGGGGCGGGTATGGCTACACCTTC
>TRBV6-6|TRBD2|TRBJ2-1|-
CASSYKASGRVGEVF
TGTGCCAGCAGTTACAAGGCTAGCGGGAGAGTAGGGGAGGTCTTC
>TRBV7-9|-|TRBJ1-1|-
CASSLDWSNTEAFF
TGTGCCAGCAGCTTAGACTGGTCGAACACTGAAGCTTTCTTT
>TRBV28|-|TRBJ1-2|-
CASTGGRYGYTF
TGTGCCAGCACGGGGGGCCGCTATGGCTACACCTTC
>TRBV4-2|-|TRBJ1-1|-
CASSQARLSNTEAFF
TGTGCCAGCAGCCAAGCTAGGCTTTCGAACACTGAAGCTTTCTTT
>TRBV7-3|-|TRBJ1-1|-
CASSEDRNTEAFF
TGTGCCAGCAGCGAGGACAGGAACACTGAAGCTTTCTTT
>TRBV7-9|-|TRBJ1-6|-
CATRGGGNSPLHF
TGTGCCACCCGGGGAGGGGGGAATTCACCCCTCCACTTT
>TRBV28|TRBD2|TRBJ2-3|few
CASRSILAGGHTSTDTQYF
TGTGCCAGCAGAAGTATCCTAGCGGGAGGGCATACTAGCACAGATACGCAGTATTTT
>TRBV6-1|-|TRBJ2-7|-
CASSEGFEQYF
TGTGCCAGCAGTGAAGGGTTCGAGCAGTACTTC
>TRBV19|-|TRBJ2-7|-
CASSSRGFSHEQYF
TGTGCCAGTAGTAGCAGGGGTTTTTCCCACGAGCAGTACTTC
>TRBV6-1|-|TRBJ2-2|-
CASSEVLGINTGELFF
TGTGCCAGCAGTGAAGTATTAGGGATAAACACCGGGGAGCTGTTTTTT
>TRBV30|-|TRBJ1-1|-
CAWRPPTETEAFF
TGTGCCTGGAGGCCCCCAACCGAGACTGAAGCTTTCTTT
>TRBV12-3/TRBV12-4|-|TRBJ1-2|few
CASSKDTNYGYTF
TGTGCCAGCAGCAAGGACACCAACTATGGCTACACCTTC
>TRBV4-1|-|TRBJ1-2|-
CASSQIGRSRGEGYTF
TGCGCCAGCAGCCAAATCGGTAGGTCCAGGGGAGAAGGCTACACCTTC
>TRBV5-1|-|TRBJ2-3|once
CASSLESTDTQYF
TGCGCCAGCAGCTTGGAGAGCACAGATACGCAGTATTTT
>TRBV6-4|-|TRBJ1-6|-
CASSEQGNSPLHF
TGTGCCAGCAGTGAACAGGGTAATTCACCCCTCCACTTT
>TRBV5-4|TRBD2|TRBJ2-3|-
CASRPDLAGRSGTDTQYF
TGTGCCAGCAGACCTGACCTAGCGGGAAGAAGCGGCACAGATACGCAGTATTTT
>TRBV5-1|-|TRBJ1-6|-
CASSSGLDGSPLHF
TGCGCCAGCAGCTCGGGACTTGATGGTTCACCCCTCCACTTT
>TRBV2|-|TRBJ1-4|once
CASHLEWGGGLFF
TGTGCCAGCCACCTTGAGTGGGGTGGCGGACTGTTTTTT
>TRBV6-5|-|TRBJ2-7|-
CASSYGEGAYEQYF
TGTGCCAGCAGTTACGGCGAGGGGGCCTACGAGCAGTACTTC
>TRBV10-1|-|TRBJ2-7|few
CASVAGVYEQYF
TGCGCCAGCGTGGCAGGGGTATACGAGCAGTACTTC